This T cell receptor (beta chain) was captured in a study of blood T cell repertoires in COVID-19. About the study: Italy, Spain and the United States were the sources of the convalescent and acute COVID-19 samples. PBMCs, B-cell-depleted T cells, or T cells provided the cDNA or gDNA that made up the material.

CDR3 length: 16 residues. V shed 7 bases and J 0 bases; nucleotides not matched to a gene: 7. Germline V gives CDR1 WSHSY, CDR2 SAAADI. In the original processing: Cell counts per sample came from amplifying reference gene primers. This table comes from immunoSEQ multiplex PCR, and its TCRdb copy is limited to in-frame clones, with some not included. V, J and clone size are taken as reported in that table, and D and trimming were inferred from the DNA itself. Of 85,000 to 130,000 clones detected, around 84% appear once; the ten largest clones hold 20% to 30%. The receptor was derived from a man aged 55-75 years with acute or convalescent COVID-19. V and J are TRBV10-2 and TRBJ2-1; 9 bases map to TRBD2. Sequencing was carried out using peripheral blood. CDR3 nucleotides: TGCGCCAGCAAACTAGCGGGTACCACCTCCTACAATGAGCAGTTCTTC. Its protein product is CASKLAGTTSYNEQFF.